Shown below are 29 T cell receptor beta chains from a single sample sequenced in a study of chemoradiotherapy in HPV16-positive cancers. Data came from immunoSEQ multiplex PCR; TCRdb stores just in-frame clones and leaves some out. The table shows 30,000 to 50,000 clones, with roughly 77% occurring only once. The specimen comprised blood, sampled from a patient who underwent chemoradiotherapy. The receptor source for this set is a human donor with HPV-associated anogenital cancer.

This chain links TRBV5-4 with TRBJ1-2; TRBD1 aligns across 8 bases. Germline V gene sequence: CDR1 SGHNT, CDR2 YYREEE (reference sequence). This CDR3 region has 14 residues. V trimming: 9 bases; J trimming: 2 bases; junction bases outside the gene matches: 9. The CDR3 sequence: CATQYRQGNYGYTF. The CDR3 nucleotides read TGTGCCACTCAATATCGACAGGGGAACTATGGCTACACCTTC.

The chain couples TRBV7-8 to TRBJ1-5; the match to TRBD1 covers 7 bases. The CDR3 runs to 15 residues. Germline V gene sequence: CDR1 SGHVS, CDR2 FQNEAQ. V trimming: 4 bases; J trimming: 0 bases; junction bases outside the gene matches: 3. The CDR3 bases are TGTGCCAGCAGCTCGACAGGGTTTAGCAATCAGCCCCAGCATTTT. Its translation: CASSSTGFSNQPQHF.

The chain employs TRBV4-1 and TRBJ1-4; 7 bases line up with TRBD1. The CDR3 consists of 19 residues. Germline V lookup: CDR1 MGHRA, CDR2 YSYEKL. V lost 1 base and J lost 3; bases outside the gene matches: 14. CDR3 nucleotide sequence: TGCGCCAGCAGCCAAGGGGAGGCTCTCCAGGGGGTGGCTAATGAAAAACTGTTTTTT. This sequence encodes CASSQGEALQGVANEKLFF.

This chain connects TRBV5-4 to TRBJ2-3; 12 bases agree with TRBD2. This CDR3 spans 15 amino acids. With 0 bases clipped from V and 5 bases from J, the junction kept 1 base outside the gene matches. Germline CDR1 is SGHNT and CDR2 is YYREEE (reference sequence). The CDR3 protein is CASSLELAGGDTQYF. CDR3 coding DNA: TGTGCCAGCAGCTTGGAACTAGCGGGGGGAGATACGCAGTATTTT.

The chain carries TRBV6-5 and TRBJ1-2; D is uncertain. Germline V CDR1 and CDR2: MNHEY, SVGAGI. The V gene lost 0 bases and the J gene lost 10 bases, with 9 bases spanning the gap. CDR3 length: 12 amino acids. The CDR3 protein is CASSYSEQHYTF. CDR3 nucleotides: TGTGCCAGCAGTTACTCGGAGCAGCACTACACCTTC.

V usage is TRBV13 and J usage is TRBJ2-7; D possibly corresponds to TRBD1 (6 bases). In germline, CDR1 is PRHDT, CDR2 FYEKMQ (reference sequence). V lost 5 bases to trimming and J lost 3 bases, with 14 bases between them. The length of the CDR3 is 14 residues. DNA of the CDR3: TGTGCCAGCAGCGCGGAAGGACAGAGCTACGAGCAGTACTTC. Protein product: CASSAEGQSYEQYF.

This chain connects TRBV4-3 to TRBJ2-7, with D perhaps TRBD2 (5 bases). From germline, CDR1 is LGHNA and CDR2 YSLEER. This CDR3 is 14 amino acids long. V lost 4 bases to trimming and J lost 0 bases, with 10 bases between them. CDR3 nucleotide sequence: TGCGCCAGCAGCCCAGGTGGGAGCTCCTACGAGCAGTACTTC. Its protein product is CASSPGGSSYEQYF.

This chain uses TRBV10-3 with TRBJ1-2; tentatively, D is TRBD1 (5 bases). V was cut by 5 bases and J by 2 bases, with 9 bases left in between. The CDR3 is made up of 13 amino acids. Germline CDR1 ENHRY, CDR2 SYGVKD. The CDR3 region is CAISLTDNYGYTF. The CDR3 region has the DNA TGTGCCATCAGTTTGACAGACAACTATGGCTACACCTTC.

As DNA, the CDR3 is TGTGCCAGCATGAGGGGGGAAGACTATGGCTACACCTTC. Translation gives CASMRGEDYGYTF. The genes are TRBV2 and TRBJ1-2; TRBD1 might be the D (6 bases). CDR1 SNHLY and CDR2 FYNNEI come from the germline V gene. The CDR3 consists of 13 residues. With 7 bases removed from V and 3 bases from J, the gap between germline ends came to 12 bases.

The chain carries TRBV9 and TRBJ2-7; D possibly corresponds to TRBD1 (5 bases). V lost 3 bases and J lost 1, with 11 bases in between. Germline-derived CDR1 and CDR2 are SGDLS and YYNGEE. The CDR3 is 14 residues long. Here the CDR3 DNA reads TGTGCCAGCAGCGGCCCCAACAGGTCCTACGAGCAGTACTTC. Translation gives CASSGPNRSYEQYF.

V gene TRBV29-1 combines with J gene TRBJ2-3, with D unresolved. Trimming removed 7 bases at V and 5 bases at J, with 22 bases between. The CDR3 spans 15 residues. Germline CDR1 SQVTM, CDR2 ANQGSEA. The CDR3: CSAARLLFPQDTQYF. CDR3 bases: TGCAGCGCCGCCCGTCTTTTGTTTCCCCAAGATACGCAGTATTTT.

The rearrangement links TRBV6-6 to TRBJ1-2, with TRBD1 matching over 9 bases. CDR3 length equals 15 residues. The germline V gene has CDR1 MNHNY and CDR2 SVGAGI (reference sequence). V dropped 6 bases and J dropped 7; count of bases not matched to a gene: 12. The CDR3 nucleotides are TGTGCCAGCAGGGAGACCGGGACAGGGAAAGGTGGCTACACCTTC. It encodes CASRETGTGKGGYTF.

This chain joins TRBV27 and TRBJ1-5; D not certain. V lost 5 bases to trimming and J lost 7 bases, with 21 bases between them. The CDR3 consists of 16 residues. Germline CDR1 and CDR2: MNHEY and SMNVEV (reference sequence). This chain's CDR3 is CASSRSHSRFYQPQHF. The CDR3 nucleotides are TGTGCCAGCAGTAGATCCCACTCCCGTTTTTACCAGCCCCAGCATTTT.

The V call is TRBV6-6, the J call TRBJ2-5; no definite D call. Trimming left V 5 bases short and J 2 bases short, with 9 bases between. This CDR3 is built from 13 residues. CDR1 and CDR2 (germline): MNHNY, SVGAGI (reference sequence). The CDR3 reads CASSRLIQETQYF. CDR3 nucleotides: TGTGCCAGCAGTCGACTGATTCAAGAGACCCAGTACTTC.

The CDR3 DNA reads as TGTGCCACCAGCCCGGGGACAGACTATGGCTACACCTTC. Translating gives CATSPGTDYGYTF. The genes are TRBV15 and TRBJ1-2; 7 bases fit TRBD1. The V and J ends lost 5 bases and 3 bases, in that order; junction bases with no gene match: 3. Germline assignment: CDR1 LNHNV and CDR2 YYDKDF (reference sequence). The CDR3 spans 13 residues.

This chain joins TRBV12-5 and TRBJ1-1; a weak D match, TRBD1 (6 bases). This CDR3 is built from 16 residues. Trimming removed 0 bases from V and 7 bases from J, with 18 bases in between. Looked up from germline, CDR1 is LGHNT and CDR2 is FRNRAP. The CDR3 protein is CASGLVIEGGIGEAFF. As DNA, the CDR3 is TGTGCTAGTGGTTTGGTAATCGAGGGGGGGATAGGTGAAGCTTTCTTT.

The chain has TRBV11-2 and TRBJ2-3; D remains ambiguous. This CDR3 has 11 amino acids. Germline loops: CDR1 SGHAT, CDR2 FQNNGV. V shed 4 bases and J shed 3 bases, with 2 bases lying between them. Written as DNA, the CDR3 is TGTGCCAGCAGCTCTACAGATACGCAGTATTTT. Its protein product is CASSSTDTQYF.

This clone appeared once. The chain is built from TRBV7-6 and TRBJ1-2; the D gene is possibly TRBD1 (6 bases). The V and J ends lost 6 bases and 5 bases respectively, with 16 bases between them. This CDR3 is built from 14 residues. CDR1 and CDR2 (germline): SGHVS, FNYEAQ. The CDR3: CASSFSTGSYGYTF. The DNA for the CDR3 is TGTGCCAGCAGTTTTAGCACAGGGAGTTATGGCTACACCTTC.

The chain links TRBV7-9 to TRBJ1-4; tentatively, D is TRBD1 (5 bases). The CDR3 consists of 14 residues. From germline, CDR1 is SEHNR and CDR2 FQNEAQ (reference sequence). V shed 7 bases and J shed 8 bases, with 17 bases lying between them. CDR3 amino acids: CASTQVEGKEKLFF. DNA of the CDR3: TGTGCCAGCACCCAAGTGGAGGGGAAAGAAAAACTGTTTTTT.

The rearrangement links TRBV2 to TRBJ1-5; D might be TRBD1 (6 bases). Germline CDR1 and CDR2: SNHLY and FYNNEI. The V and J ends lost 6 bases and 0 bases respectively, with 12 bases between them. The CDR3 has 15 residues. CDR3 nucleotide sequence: TGTGCCAGCAGGTGGACAGATTATAGCAATCAGCCCCAGCATTTT. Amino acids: CASRWTDYSNQPQHF.

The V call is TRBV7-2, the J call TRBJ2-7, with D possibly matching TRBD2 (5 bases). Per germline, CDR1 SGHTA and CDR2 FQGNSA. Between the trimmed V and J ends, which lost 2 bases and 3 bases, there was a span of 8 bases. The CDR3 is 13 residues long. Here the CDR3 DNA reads TGTGCCAGCAGCTTAAACCGGGGCTACGAGCAGTACTTC. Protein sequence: CASSLNRGYEQYF. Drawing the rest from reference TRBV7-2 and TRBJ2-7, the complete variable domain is GAGVSQSPSNKVTEKGKDVELRCDPISGHTALYWYRQSLGQGLEFLIYFQGNSAPDKSGLPSDRFSAERTGGSVSTLTIQRTQQEDSAVYLCASSLNRGYEQYFGPGTRLTVT.

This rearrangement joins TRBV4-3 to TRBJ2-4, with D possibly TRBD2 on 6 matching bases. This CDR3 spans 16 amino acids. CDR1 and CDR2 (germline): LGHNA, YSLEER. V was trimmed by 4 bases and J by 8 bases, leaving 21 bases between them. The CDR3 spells CASSLEAGPGEDIQYF. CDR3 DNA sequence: TGCGCCAGCAGCCTCGAGGCGGGGCCCGGGGAGGACATTCAGTACTTC.

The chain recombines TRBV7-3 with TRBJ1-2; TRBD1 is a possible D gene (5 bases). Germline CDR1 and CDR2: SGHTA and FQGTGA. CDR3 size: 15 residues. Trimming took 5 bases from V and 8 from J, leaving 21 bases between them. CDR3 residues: CASSPALGAPGGYTF. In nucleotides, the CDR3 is TGTGCCAGCAGCCCCGCTTTAGGGGCGCCTGGAGGCTACACCTTC.

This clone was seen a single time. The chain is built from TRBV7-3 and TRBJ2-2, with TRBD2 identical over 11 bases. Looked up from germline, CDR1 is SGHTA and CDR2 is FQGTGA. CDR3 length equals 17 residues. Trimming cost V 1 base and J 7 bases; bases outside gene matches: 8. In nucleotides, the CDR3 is TGTGCCAGCAGCTTAATTGGGACTAGCGGACCCAGCGGGGAGCTGTTTTTT. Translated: CASSLIGTSGPSGELFF.

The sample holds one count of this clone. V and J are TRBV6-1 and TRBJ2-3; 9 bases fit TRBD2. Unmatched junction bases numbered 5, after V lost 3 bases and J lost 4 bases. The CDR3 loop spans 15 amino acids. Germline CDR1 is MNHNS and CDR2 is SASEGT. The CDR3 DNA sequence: TGTGCCAGCAGTGATTTAGCGGGGGTCTCAGATACGCAGTATTTT. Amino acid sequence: CASSDLAGVSDTQYF.

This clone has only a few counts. This CDR3 reads CASSLQGTYGYTF. In DNA form, the CDR3 reads TGTGCCAGCAGCTTACAGGGAACCTATGGCTACACCTTC. The J gene is TRBJ1-2, the V gene TRBV7-9, with a weak D call TRBD1 (5 bases). V was shortened by 2 bases and J by 4 bases, with 8 bases between the two germline ends. CDR1 SEHNR and CDR2 FQNEAQ come from the germline V gene (reference sequence). The CDR3 totals 13 residues.

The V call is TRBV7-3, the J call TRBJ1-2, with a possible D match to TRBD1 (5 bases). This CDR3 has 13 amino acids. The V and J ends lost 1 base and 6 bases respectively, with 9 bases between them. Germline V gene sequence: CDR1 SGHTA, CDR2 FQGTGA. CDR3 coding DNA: TGTGCCAGCAGCTTAATCACGGGGGATGGCTACACCTTC. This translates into CASSLITGDGYTF.

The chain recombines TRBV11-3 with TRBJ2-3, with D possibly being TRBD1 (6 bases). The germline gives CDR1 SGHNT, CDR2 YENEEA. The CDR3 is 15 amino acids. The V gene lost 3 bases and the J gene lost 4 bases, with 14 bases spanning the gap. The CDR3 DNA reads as TGTGCCAGCAGCTTGGGTAGGGGGTATGCAGATACGCAGTATTTT. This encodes CASSLGRGYADTQYF.

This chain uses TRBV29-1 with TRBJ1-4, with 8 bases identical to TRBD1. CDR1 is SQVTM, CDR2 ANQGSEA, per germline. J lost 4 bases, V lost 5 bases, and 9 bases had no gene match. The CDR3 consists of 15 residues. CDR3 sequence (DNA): TGCAGCGTTAGGTCAGGGGGCGCGGGTAATGAAAAACTGTTTTTT. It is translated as CSVRSGGAGNEKLFF. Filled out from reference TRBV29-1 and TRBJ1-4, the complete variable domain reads SAVISQKPSRDICQRGTSLTIQCQVDSQVTMMFWYRQQPGQSLTLIATANQGSEATYESGFVIDKFPISRPNLTFSTLTVSNMSPEDSSIYLCSVRSGGAGNEKLFFGSGTQLSVL.